Shown below are 25 T cell receptor beta chains from a single sample sequenced in a study of T cell responses to AZD1222 COVID-19 vaccine. The assay was immunoSEQ multiplex PCR, and TCRdb's table has in-frame clones only and misses some. Of around 180,000 clones listed, around 90% are singletons. Sequenced material: peripheral blood, taken 28 days after the second AZD1222 dose. The receptor source for this set is an adult who received the AZD1222 COVID-19 vaccine.

This chain uses TRBV10-3 with TRBJ2-1; 13 bases fit TRBD2. This CDR3 comprises 15 residues. CDR1 is ENHRY, CDR2 SYGVKD, per germline. J lost 6 bases, V lost 7 bases, and 6 bases had no gene match. CDR3 sequence (DNA): TGTGCCATCACCGGGACTAGCGGGATTGGCAATGAGCAGTTCTTC. The encoded protein is CAITGTSGIGNEQFF.

The J gene is TRBJ1-2, the V gene TRBV6-5; TRBD1 matches 8 bases. Unmatched junction bases numbered 7, after V lost 6 bases and J lost 7 bases. CDR1 is MNHEY, CDR2 SVGAGI, per germline. This CDR3 is 13 amino acids long. CDR3 protein: CASRRTGPGGYTF. The CDR3 DNA follows: TGTGCCAGCAGAAGGACAGGGCCGGGTGGCTACACCTTC.

The chain carries TRBV7-3 and TRBJ1-5; 8 bases map to TRBD1. This CDR3 contains 16 residues. J lost 3 bases, V lost 4 bases, and 8 bases had no gene match. Germline CDR1 is SGHTA and CDR2 is FQGTGA. This CDR3 reads CASSSSGTGFNQPQHF. The CDR3 coding sequence is TGTGCCAGCAGCTCATCGGGGACAGGATTCAATCAGCCCCAGCATTTT.

There are a few counts of this clone. The chain employs TRBV3-1 (or the pseudogene TRBV3-2) and TRBJ2-7, with TRBD2 identical over 16 bases. The V and J ends lost 4 bases and 2 bases, in that order; junction bases with no gene match: 17. This CDR3 is built from 21 residues. Germline CDR1 reads LGHDT; CDR2 reads YNNKEL (reference sequence). CDR3 loop: CASSPDVQAGTSGRAAYEQYF. Here the CDR3 DNA reads TGTGCCAGCAGCCCTGACGTTCAGGCCGGGACTAGCGGGAGGGCAGCCTACGAGCAGTACTTC.

The genes are TRBV7-8 and TRBJ2-1; D possibly uses TRBD1 or TRBD2 (5 bases each). This CDR3 has 13 amino acids. Germline values: CDR1 SGHVS, CDR2 FQNEAQ. With 2 bases removed from V and 8 bases from J, the gap between germline ends came to 10 bases. The CDR3 DNA is TGTGCCAGCAGCTTACCGGGGCAGGATGAGCAGTTCTTC. Protein: CASSLPGQDEQFF.

This clone appeared a single time. The V call is TRBV6-5, the J call TRBJ2-7; D possibly corresponds to TRBD2 (5 bases). V was pared by 0 bases and J by 0 bases, with 9 bases between. The CDR3 has 15 residues. Germline V gene sequence: CDR1 MNHEY, CDR2 SVGAGI. The CDR3 coding sequence is TGTGCCAGCAGTTACTCGGGAGAGAGCTCCTACGAGCAGTACTTC. It is translated as CASSYSGESSYEQYF.

CDR3 region: CASSQATSVGSPYEQYF. For the CDR3, the DNA is TGCGCCAGCAGCCAAGCCACCTCGGTCGGGAGTCCCTACGAGCAGTACTTC. The genes are TRBV4-3 and TRBJ2-7; TRBD2 might be the D (6 bases). The CDR3 has 17 amino acids. V dropped 1 base and J dropped 2 bases, with 18 bases sitting between them. CDR1 and CDR2 (germline): LGHNA, YSLEER.

This clone was seen only once. The rearrangement links TRBV9 to TRBJ2-7, with 7 bases matching TRBD1. Germline CDR1 and CDR2: SGDLS and YYNGEE. The CDR3 loop spans 14 amino acids. The J segment lost 6 bases and the V segment lost 0 bases, leaving 6 bases of the junction unmatched. CDR3 DNA: TGTGCCAGCAGCGTAGTAGGGGGCGAGGGCGAGCAGTACTTC. The encoded protein is CASSVVGGEGEQYF.

The CDR3 DNA sequence: TGTGCCAGCAGTTTATTGGACACTTATGGCTACACCTTC. It is translated as CASSLLDTYGYTF. The chain uses TRBV28 and TRBJ1-2; possible D gene TRBD1, 5 bases. The CDR3 is made up of 13 amino acids. V lost 1 base and J 5 bases, leaving 8 bases between the germline ends. CDR1 MDHEN and CDR2 SYDVKM come from the germline V gene.

In this sample, this clone turned up many times. This sequence joins TRBV19 and TRBJ1-1, with D tentatively TRBD1 (5 bases). V lost 11 bases, J lost 1 base, and 14 bases lay in between. Germline V gene sequence: CDR1 LNHDA, CDR2 SQIVND (reference sequence). CDR3 length: 13 residues. In DNA form, the CDR3 reads TGTGCCCTCCGGGCAGGGACGAACACTGAAGCTTTCTTT. It codes for CALRAGTNTEAFF.

This clone was seen just once. This chain uses TRBV19 with TRBJ1-5, with D unclear. Germline CDR1 is LNHDA and CDR2 is SQIVND (reference sequence). The CDR3 totals 16 residues. V was pared by 6 bases and J by 2 bases, with 17 bases between. The chain's CDR3 is CASSDWTDLRNQPQHF. The DNA of the CDR3 is TGTGCCAGTAGCGATTGGACGGACCTTCGCAATCAGCCCCAGCATTTT.

The sample holds one count of this clone. Distinct nucleotide sequences in the sample also encode this CDR3. The J gene is TRBJ2-7, the V gene TRBV6-1; the D is unclear. Germline CDR1 is MNHNS and CDR2 is SASEGT. The CDR3 totals 10 residues. Trimming shortened V by 3 bases and J by 4 bases, and 1 base separated the two germline ends. The chain's CDR3 is CASSDYEQYF. CDR3 sequence (DNA): TGTGCCAGCAGTGATTACGAGCAGTACTTC.

The chain employs TRBV6-5 and TRBJ1-4; D possibly corresponds to TRBD1 (6 bases). This CDR3 is 15 amino acids long. Trimming cost V 6 bases and J 7 bases, with 18 bases left between them. Per germline, CDR1 MNHEY and CDR2 SVGAGI. CDR3 loop: CASSPPGGRSEKLFF. The CDR3 DNA sequence: TGTGCCAGCAGCCCCCCCGGGGGGCGAAGTGAAAAACTGTTTTTT.

CDR3 coding DNA: TGTGCCTCTACACGAAACACTGAAGCTTTCTTT. This encodes CASTRNTEAFF. This chain connects TRBV10-3 to TRBJ1-1; D gene unclear. In germline, CDR1 is ENHRY, CDR2 SYGVKD. The CDR3 extends over 11 amino acids. V was clipped by 11 bases and J by 2 bases, with 9 bases between them.

The sample holds one count of this clone. This chain links TRBV7-2 with TRBJ2-5; D not resolved. Trimming shortened V by 5 bases and J by 0 bases, and 13 bases separated the two germline ends. CDR1 is SGHTA and CDR2 is FQGNSA in the germline V gene. The CDR3 consists of 15 residues. The CDR3 spells CASSHSGRYQETQYF. CDR3 nucleotide sequence: TGTGCCAGCAGCCACTCCGGACGGTACCAAGAGACCCAGTACTTC. The full variable domain, completed using reference TRBV7-2 and TRBJ2-5, is GAGVSQSPSNKVTEKGKDVELRCDPISGHTALYWYRQSLGQGLEFLIYFQGNSAPDKSGLPSDRFSAERTGGSVSTLTIQRTQQEDSAVYLCASSHSGRYQETQYFGPGTRLLVL.

The gene calls are TRBV19 and TRBJ1-1; perhaps TRBD1 as D (6 bases). CDR1 LNHDA and CDR2 SQIVND come from the germline V gene (reference sequence). The V gene lost 2 bases and the J gene lost 1 base, with 8 bases spanning the gap. The CDR3 consists of 14 residues. DNA for the CDR3: TGTGCCAGTAGTATACAGGGGTCGAACACTGAAGCTTTCTTT. Amino acids: CASSIQGSNTEAFF.

The chain couples TRBV28 to TRBJ2-7; D tentatively reads TRBD1 or TRBD2 (6 bases each). V lost 5 bases, J lost 0 bases, and 11 bases lay in between. The CDR3 has 14 residues. Germline V lookup: CDR1 MDHEN, CDR2 SYDVKM. The CDR3 protein is CASSVGGSSYEQYF. In DNA form, the CDR3 reads TGTGCCAGCAGTGTAGGGGGGAGCTCCTACGAGCAGTACTTC.

The V and J genes are TRBV7-6 and TRBJ1-3; unclear D gene. V lost 1 base and J lost 0, with 7 bases in between. This CDR3 is built from 15 residues. CDR1 SGHVS and CDR2 FNYEAQ come from the germline V gene. The CDR3 DNA is TGTGCCAGCAGCTTAGAGGCACTCTCTGGAAACACCATATATTTT. This encodes CASSLEALSGNTIYF. Full variable domain (outside the CDR3, taken from reference TRBV7-6 and TRBJ1-3): GAGVSQSPRYKVTKRGQDVALRCDPISGHVSLYWYRQALGQGPEFLTYFNYEAQQDKSGLPNDRFSAERPEGSISTLTIQRTEQRDSAMYRCASSLEALSGNTIYFGEGSWLTVV.

This clone was observed a single time. The J gene is TRBJ1-3, the V gene TRBV30; D unclear. The CDR3 contains 13 residues. Germline assignment: CDR1 GTSNPN and CDR2 SVGIG (reference sequence). Trimming stripped 2 bases from V and 2 bases from J, with 7 bases between. The CDR3 loop is CAWSRGTGNTIYF. CDR3 sequence (DNA): TGTGCCTGGAGTAGAGGGACTGGAAACACCATATATTTT.

The chain is built from TRBV10-3 and TRBJ2-3; TRBD2 matches 7 bases. Looked up from germline, CDR1 is ENHRY and CDR2 is SYGVKD. V was pared by 2 bases and J by 6 bases, with 8 bases of the junction left unmatched. The CDR3 length is 15 residues. CDR3 in DNA: TGTGCCATCAGTGAGCAGGGCGGGAGAGGGGATACGCAGTATTTT. Protein sequence: CAISEQGGRGDTQYF.

The chain joins TRBV28 to TRBJ1-5; TRBD1 matches 8 bases. The CDR3 covers 14 residues. The V gene's germline CDR1 is MDHEN and CDR2 SYDVKM. V trimming: 6 bases; J trimming: 6 bases; junction bases outside the gene matches: 7. The CDR3 is CASRLTGAIQPQHF. For the CDR3, the DNA is TGTGCCAGCAGGCTGACAGGGGCCATTCAGCCCCAGCATTTT.

The rearrangement joins TRBV6-5 to TRBJ2-3, with TRBD2 matching 9 bases. Per the germline V gene, CDR1 is MNHEY and CDR2 is SVGAGI. The junction had 8 bases not matched to a gene; V was cut back by 6 bases and J by 10 bases. The CDR3 has 13 residues. The CDR3 spells CASSRGTSSPQYF. CDR3 DNA sequence: TGTGCCAGCAGCCGCGGGACTAGCAGCCCGCAGTATTTT.

The chain combines TRBV30 with TRBJ1-3; no clear D gene. In germline, CDR1 is GTSNPN, CDR2 SVGIG (reference sequence). Trimming took off 0 bases at V and 2 bases at J, with 17 bases between the two ends. The CDR3 consists of 17 residues. CDR3 region: CAWSVLAGSGAGNTIYF. The CDR3 region has the DNA TGTGCCTGGAGTGTACTGGCGGGGTCTGGAGCTGGAAACACCATATATTTT.

The rearrangement uses TRBV30 and TRBJ1-6; 7 bases line up with TRBD1. The CDR3 has 15 residues. The V segment lost 3 bases and the J segment 0 bases; nucleotides outside the gene matches: 2. Germline CDR1 GTSNPN, CDR2 SVGIG (reference sequence). This CDR3 reads CAWRQGSSYNSPLHF. The CDR3 coding sequence is TGTGCCTGGAGACAGGGGAGCTCCTATAATTCACCCCTCCACTTT.

The CDR3 loop reads CASSLLTEYSNQPQHF. CDR3 in DNA: TGTGCCAGCAGCTTACTGACAGAATATAGCAATCAGCCCCAGCATTTT. V and J are TRBV12-1 and TRBJ1-5; no check of the table's D call, TRBD1, against the DNA was made. TRBV12-1 is a pseudogene segment. The CDR3 has 16 residues.